This T cell receptor (beta chain) was identified in a study of shared clonotypes between healthy human individuals. In the naive CD8 group, cells lacked CD45RO and were positively selected for CCR7, so terminally differentiated effector memory CD45RA+ cells were left out. Germline V lookup: CDR1 MGHRA, CDR2 YSYEKL. The V end was cut by 1 base, the J end by 7 bases, with 5 bases between. This CDR3 comprises 12 residues. Some clones are missing from TCRdb's copy, which holds only in-frame ones; the method was immunoSEQ multiplex PCR. The table includes around 2.1 million clones, approximately 94% detected once.

The rearrangement joins TRBV4-1 to TRBJ2-1; D is unclear. The sequence was obtained from a man between 18 and 29 years old in good health. Some clones in this sample may be carry-over from other donors' samples. The sequenced sample consisted of naive CD8+ T cells from PBMCs. The CDR3 is CASSQAPNEQFF. The DNA for the CDR3 is TGCGCCAGCAGCCAAGCACCGAATGAGCAGTTCTTC.